This T cell receptor beta chain was observed in a study of T cell changes during pregnancy in multiple sclerosis. The method was immunoSEQ multiplex PCR; TCRdb's version includes in-frame clones alone and lacks a portion of them. The profile shows just under 45,000 clones, about nine tenths of them singletons. Germline CDR1 and CDR2: MGHRA and YSYEKL. The germline V and J ends were trimmed by 7 bases and 9 bases, with 16 bases remaining between them. The CDR3 spans 12 residues. This chain uses TRBV4-1 with TRBJ2-7, with D possibly TRBD2 on 5 matching bases. This receptor was obtained from a female donor with multiple sclerosis, enrolled in a pregnancy study. This specimen consisted of CD4+ T cells from peripheral blood mononuclear cells, obtained in the first trimester of pregnancy. The CDR3 DNA reads TGCGCCAGCACCCTGAGGGCCGCTGTGCAGTACTTC. It codes for CASTLRAAVQYF.